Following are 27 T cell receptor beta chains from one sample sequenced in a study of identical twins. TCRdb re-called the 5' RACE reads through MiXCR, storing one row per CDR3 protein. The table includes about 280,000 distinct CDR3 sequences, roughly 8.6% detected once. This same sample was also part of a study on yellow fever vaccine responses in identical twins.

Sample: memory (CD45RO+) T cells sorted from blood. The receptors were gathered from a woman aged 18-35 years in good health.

CDR3 amino acids: CASSSRRTGGNWNEQFF. The CDR3 DNA sequence: TGTGCCAGCAGCTCCCGCCGGACAGGGGGCAATTGGAATGAGCAGTTCTTC. The chain joins TRBV7-2 to TRBJ2-1, with 11 bases fitting TRBD1. CDR1 is SGHTA and CDR2 is FQGNSA in the germline V gene. This CDR3 region has 17 residues. V lost 4 bases and J lost 7; bases outside the gene matches: 12.

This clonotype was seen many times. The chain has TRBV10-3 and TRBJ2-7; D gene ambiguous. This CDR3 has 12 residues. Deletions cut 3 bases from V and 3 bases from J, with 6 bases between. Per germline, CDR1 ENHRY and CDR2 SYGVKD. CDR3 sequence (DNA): TGTGCCATCAGTGAAAAGGGCTACGAGCAGTACGTC. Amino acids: CAISEKGYEQYV.

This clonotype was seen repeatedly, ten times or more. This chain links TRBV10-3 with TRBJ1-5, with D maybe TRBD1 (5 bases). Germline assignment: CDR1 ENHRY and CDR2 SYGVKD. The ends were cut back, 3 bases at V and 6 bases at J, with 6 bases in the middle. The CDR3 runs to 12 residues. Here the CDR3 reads CAISERGQPQHF. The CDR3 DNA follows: TGTGCCATCAGTGAAAGGGGTCAGCCCCAGCATTTT.

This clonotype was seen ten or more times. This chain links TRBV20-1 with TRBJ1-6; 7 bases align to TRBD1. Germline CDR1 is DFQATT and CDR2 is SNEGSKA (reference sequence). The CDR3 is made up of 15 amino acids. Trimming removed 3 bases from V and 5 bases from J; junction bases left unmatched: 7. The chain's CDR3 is CSASPGGADNSPLHF. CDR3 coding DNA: TGCAGTGCTAGTCCAGGGGGAGCGGATAATTCACCCCTCCACTTT.

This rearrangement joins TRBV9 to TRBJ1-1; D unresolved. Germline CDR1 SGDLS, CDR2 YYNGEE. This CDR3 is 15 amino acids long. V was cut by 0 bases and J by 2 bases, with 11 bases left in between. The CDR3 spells CASSVAGSANTEAFF. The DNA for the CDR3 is TGTGCCAGCAGCGTAGCTGGTTCAGCTAACACTGAAGCTTTCTTT. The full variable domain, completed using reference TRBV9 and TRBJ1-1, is DSGVTQTPKHLITATGQRVTLRCSPRSGDLSVYWYQQSLDQGLQFLIQYYNGEERAKGNILERFSAQQFPDLHSELNLSSLELGDSALYFCASSVAGSANTEAFFGQGTRLTVV.

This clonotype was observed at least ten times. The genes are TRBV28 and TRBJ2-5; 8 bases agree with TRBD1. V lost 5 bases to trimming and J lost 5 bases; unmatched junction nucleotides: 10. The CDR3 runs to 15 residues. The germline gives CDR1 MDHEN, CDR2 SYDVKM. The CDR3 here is CASSPIDRGGETQYF. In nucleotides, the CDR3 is TGTGCCAGCAGTCCCATCGACAGGGGCGGGGAGACCCAGTACTTC.

The CDR3 bases are TGCGCCAGCAGCTTCTGGGCTGGTGGGGCCAACGTCCTGACTTTC. Its protein is CASSFWAGGANVLTF. The rearrangement joins TRBV5-1 to TRBJ2-6; no clear D. The CDR3 is 15 residues long. Trimming stripped 2 bases from V and 3 bases from J, with 9 bases between. Germline values: CDR1 SGHRS, CDR2 YFSETQ.

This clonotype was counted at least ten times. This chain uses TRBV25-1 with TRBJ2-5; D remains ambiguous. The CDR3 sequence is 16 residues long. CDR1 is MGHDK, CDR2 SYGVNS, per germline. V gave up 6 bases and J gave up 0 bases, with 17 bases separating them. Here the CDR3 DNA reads TGTGCCAGCAGGGGTGCCCAGAGACTGTACCAAGAGACCCAGTACTTC. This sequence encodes CASRGAQRLYQETQYF.

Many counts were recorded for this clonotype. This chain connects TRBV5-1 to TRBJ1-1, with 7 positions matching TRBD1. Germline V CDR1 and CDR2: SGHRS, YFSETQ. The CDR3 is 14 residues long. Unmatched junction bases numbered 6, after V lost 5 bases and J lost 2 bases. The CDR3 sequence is CASSIQGRNTEAFF. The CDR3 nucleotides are TGCGCCAGCAGTATACAGGGGCGAAACACTGAAGCTTTCTTT.

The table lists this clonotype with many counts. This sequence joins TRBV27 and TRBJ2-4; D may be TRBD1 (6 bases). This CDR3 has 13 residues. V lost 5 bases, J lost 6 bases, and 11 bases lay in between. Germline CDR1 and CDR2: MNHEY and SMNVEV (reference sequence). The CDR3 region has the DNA TGTGCCAGCAGTCCGCCGGACAGAAACATTCAGTACTTC. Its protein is CASSPPDRNIQYF.

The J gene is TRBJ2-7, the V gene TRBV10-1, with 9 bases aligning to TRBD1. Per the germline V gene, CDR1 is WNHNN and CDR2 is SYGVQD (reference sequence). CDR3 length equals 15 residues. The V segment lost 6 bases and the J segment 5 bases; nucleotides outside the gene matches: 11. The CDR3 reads CASRSPGQGINEQYV. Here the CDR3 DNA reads TGCGCCAGCAGGAGCCCGGGACAGGGAATTAACGAGCAGTACGTC.

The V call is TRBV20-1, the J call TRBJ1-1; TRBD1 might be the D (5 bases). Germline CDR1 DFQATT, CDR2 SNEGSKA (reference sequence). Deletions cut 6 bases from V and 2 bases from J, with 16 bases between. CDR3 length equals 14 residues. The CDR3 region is CSASSPDSNTEAFF. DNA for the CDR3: TGCAGTGCCAGCTCCCCAGACAGCAACACTGAAGCTTTCTTT.

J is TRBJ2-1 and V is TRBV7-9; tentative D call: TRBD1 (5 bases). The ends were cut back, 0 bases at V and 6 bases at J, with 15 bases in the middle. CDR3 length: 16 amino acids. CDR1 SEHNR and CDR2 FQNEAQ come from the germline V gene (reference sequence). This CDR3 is CASSLAWGRDGNEQFF. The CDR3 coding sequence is TGTGCCAGCAGCTTAGCCTGGGGCAGGGATGGCAATGAGCAGTTCTTC.

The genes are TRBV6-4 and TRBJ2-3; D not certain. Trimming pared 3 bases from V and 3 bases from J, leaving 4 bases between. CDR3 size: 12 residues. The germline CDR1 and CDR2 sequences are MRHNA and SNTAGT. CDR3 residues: CASSDGTDTQYF. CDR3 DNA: TGTGCCAGCAGTGATGGGACAGATACGCAGTATTTT.

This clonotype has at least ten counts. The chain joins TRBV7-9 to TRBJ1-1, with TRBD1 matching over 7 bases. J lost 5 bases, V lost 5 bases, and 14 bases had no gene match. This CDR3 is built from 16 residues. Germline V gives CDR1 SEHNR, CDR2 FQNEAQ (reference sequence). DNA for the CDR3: TGTGCCAGCAGCCCCAGACAGGGTAGGGTTAATACTGAAGCTTTCTTT. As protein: CASSPRQGRVNTEAFF.

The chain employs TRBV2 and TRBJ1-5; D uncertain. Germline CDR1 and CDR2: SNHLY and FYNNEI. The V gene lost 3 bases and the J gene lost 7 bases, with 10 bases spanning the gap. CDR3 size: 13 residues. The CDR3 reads CASSDGLGQPQHF. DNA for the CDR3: TGTGCCAGCAGTGACGGACTGGGGCAGCCCCAGCATTTT.

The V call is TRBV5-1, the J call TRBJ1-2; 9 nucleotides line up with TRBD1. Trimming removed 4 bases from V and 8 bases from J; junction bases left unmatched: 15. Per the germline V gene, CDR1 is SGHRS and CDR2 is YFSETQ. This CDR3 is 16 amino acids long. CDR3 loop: CASSGDREPLSKGYTF. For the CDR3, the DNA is TGCGCCAGCAGCGGGGACAGGGAACCTCTCTCTAAAGGCTACACCTTC.

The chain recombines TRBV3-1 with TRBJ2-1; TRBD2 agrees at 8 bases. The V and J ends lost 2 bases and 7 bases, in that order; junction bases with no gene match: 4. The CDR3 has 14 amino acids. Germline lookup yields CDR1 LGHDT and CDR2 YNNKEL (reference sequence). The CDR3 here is CASSQSRGGNEQFF. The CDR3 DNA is TGTGCCAGCAGCCAATCACGCGGGGGGAATGAGCAGTTCTTC.

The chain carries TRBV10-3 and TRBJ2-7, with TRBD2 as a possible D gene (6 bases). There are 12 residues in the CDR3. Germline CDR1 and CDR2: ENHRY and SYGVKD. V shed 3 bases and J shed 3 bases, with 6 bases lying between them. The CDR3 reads CAISDGGYEQYF. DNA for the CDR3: TGTGCCATCAGTGACGGGGGCTACGAGCAGTACTTC.

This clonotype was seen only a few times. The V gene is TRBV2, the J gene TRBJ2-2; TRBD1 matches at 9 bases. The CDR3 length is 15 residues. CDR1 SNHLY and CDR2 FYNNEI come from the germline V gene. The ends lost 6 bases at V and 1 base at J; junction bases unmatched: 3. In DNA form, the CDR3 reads TGTGCCAGCAGGGGACAGGGCTTGAACACCGGGGAGCTGTTTTTT. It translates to CASRGQGLNTGELFF.

DNA of the CDR3: TGTGCCAGCAGTGAAGCGGGGGGGTCCCCAGAGACCCAGTACTTC. Its translation is CASSEAGGSPETQYF. The chain combines TRBV6-1 with TRBJ2-5, with 7 bases lining up with TRBD2. Germline CDR1 MNHNS, CDR2 SASEGT. V was pared by 0 bases and J by 4 bases, with 5 bases of the junction left unmatched. The CDR3 spans 15 residues.

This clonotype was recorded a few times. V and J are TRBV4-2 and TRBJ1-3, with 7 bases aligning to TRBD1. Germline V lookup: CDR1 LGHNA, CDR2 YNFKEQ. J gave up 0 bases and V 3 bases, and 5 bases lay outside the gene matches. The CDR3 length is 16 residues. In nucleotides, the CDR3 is TGTGCCAGCAGCCAGACAGGGACGAGCTCTGGAAACACCATATATTTT. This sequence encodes CASSQTGTSSGNTIYF.

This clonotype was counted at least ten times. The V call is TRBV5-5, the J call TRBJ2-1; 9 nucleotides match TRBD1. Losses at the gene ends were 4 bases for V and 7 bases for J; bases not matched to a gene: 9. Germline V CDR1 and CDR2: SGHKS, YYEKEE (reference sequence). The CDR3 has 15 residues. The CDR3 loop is CASSRTGGAENEQFF. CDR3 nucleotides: TGTGCCAGCAGCCGCACAGGGGGCGCGGAGAATGAGCAGTTCTTC.

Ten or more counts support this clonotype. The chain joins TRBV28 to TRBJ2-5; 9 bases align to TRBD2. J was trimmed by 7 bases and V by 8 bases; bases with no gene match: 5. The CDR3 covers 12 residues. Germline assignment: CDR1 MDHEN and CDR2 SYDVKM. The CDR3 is CASRLAAGTQYF. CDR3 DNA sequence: TGTGCCAGCCGACTAGCGGCTGGGACCCAGTACTTC.

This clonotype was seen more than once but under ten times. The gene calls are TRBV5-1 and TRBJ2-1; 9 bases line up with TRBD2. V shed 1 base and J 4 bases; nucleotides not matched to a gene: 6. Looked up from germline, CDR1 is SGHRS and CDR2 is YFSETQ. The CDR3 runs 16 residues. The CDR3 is CASSLSGGGAYNEQFF. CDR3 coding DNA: TGCGCCAGCAGCTTGAGTGGCGGGGGGGCTTACAATGAGCAGTTCTTC.

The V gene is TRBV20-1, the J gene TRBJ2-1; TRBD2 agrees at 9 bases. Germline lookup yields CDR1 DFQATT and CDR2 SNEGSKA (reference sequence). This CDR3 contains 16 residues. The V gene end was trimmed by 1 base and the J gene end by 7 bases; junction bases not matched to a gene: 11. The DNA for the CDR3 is TGCAGTGCTAGAGGGGCCTCTCGCGGGGGGGAAAATGAGCAGTTCTTC. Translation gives CSARGASRGGENEQFF.

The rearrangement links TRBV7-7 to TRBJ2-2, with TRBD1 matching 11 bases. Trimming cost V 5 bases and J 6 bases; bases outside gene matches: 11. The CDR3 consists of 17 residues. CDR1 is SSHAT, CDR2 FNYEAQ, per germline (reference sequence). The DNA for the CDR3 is TGTGCCAGCAGCAGAAGCACGGGGACAGGGGGGTCCGGGGAGCTGTTTTTT. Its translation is CASSRSTGTGGSGELFF.